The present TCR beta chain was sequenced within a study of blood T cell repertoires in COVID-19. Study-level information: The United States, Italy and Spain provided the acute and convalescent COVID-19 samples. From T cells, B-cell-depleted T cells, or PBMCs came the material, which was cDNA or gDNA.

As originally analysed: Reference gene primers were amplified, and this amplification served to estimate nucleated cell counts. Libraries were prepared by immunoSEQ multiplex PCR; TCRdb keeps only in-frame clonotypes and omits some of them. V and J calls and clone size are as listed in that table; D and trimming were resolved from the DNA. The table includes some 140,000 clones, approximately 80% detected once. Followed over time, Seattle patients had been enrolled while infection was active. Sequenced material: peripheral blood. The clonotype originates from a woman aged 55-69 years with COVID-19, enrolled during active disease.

The CDR3 coding sequence is TGTGCCAGCAGCCTCGGACAGGGGGCGGGAAACACTGAAGCTTTCTTT. Encoded protein: CASSLGQGAGNTEAFF. The V gene is TRBV11-3, the J gene TRBJ1-1, with 11 bases aligning to TRBD1. Germline CDR1 reads SGHNT; CDR2 reads YENEEA. V shed 5 bases and J 2 bases; nucleotides not matched to a gene: 7. This CDR3 comprises 16 residues.